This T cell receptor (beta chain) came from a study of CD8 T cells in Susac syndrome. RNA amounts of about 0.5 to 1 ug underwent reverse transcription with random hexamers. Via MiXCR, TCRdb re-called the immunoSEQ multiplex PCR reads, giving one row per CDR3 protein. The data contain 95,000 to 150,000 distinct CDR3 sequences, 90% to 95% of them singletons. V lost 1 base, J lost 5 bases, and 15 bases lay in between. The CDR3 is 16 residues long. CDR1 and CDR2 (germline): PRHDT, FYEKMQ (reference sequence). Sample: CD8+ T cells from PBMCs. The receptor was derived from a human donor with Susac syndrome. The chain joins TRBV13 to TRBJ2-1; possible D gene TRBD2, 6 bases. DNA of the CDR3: TGTGCCAGCAGCTTAGTAGGGCCAGGGAGGAACAATGAGCAGTTCTTC. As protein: CASSLVGPGRNNEQFF.